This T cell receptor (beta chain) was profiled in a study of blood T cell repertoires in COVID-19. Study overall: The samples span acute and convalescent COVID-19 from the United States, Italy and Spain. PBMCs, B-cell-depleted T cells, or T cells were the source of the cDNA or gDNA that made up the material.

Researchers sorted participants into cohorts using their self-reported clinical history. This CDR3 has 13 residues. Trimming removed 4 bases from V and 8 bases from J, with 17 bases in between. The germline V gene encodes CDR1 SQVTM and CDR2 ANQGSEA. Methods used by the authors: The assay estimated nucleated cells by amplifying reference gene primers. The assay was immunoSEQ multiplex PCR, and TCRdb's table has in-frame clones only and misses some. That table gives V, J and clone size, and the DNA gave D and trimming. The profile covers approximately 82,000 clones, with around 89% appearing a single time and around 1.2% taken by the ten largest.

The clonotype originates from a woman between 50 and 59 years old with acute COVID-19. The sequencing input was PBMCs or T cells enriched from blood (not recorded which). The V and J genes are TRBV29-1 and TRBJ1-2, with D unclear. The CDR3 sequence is CSVAFGEAEGYTF. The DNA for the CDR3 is TGCAGCGTTGCGTTTGGTGAGGCGGAGGGCTACACCTTC.